The clone carrying this T cell receptor beta chain was found many times. Its antigen remains unknown. The template was RNA from unsorted bulk tissue. Distant lung tissue was collected more than 3 cm away from the tumor edge. Donors were chemotherapy-naive, newly diagnosed lung cancer surgical patients in China, August–November 2014. This CDR3 has 13 residues. Trimming stripped 4 bases from V and 8 bases from J, with 15 bases between. The V gene's germline CDR1 is SQVTM and CDR2 ANQGSEA. This sample is part of a study of tumor and adjacent non-tumor tissue in lung cancer. The overall study: Each sample yielded 4 million to 4.5 million productive TCRbeta reads on average.

Regarding the study as a whole: Compared with tumor, normal lung showed significantly lower TCR diversity. Top 100 clones took a larger repertoire share in normal lung.

Three rounds of nested PCR, following a modified ARM-PCR protocol, produced the TCRbeta library. TCRdb itself ran the multiplex PCR reads through MiXCR, one entry per CDR3 protein. Of around 40,000 distinct CDR3 sequences listed, approximately 61% are singletons. This TCR was recovered from a man aged 50-59 years with non-small cell lung cancer. The sequencing sample was made of distant non-tumor lung tissue. V is TRBV29-1 and J is TRBJ2-1, with a possible D match to TRBD2 (7 bases). Here the CDR3 reads CSVGGGALDEQFF. CDR3 sequence (DNA): TGCAGCGTTGGAGGGGGGGCCTTGGATGAGCAGTTCTTC.